This TCR beta chain comes out of a study of PD-1 blockade in classical Hodgkin lymphoma. Sequencing was performed with immunoSEQ multiplex PCR; in TCRdb, only in-frame clones are kept and a portion is missing. This table holds almost 100,000 clones, roughly 92% found once. General study points: CD4+ TCR diversity rose significantly by C4D1, and CD8+ TCR diversity did not.

Autologous stem cell transplantation was followed by relapse in every patient, and brentuximab vedotin exposure varied. The germline gives CDR1 MNHEY, CDR2 SVGAGI. The CDR3 sequence is 14 residues long. Trimming took 6 bases from V and 0 from J, leaving 11 bases between them. Worth noting for this clone: Its antigen is unidentified.

This rearrangement joins TRBV6-5 to TRBJ1-1, with D perhaps matching TRBD1 (6 bases). The material was peripheral blood mononuclear cells (PBMCs), obtained at baseline. The source of this sequence is a human donor with classical Hodgkin lymphoma. The DNA of the CDR3 is TGTGCCAGCAGGGTCGGACAGATGAACACTGAAGCTTTCTTT. It codes for CASRVGQMNTEAFF.